This is a list of T cell receptor beta chains from one sample in a study of blood T cells in healthy people across ages. One entry per CDR3 protein results from TCRdb running MiXCR on the 5' RACE reads. The sample holds about 720,000 distinct CDR3 sequences; around a fifth are singletons and the top ten take around 21%. The specimen sequenced was blood. These receptors were taken from a man between 70 and 80 years old in good health. Each CDR3 is given with its conserved first and last residue. The order of the fields is D gene, J gene, V gene, clone size, CDR3 protein, CDR3 DNA. A D gene is named only where the DNA matches it firmly. Rows give clone size only sometimes, using once, few, many, or a class for an expanded clone.

D gene: -; J gene: TRBJ1-2; V gene: TRBV7-2; clone size: once; CDR3 protein: CASSLMPAYGYTF; CDR3 DNA: TGTGCCAGCAGCTTAATGCCAGCCTATGGCTACACCTTC
D gene: -; J gene: TRBJ2-5; V gene: TRBV6-5; clone size: few; CDR3 protein: CASSLFKYRGGETQYF; CDR3 DNA: TGTGCCAGCAGCTTATTCAAGTACAGGGGAGGGGAGACCCAGTACTTC
D gene: -; J gene: TRBJ2-3; V gene: TRBV5-1; clone size: few; CDR3 protein: CASSEGPGTDTQYF; CDR3 DNA: TGCGCCAGCAGCGAGGGGCCAGGGACAGATACGCAGTATTTT
D gene: -; J gene: TRBJ2-3; V gene: TRBV7-9; clone size: few; CDR3 protein: CASSLAWGRLNTDTQYF; CDR3 DNA: TGTGCCAGCAGCTTAGCGTGGGGCAGACTTAACACAGATACGCAGTATTTT
D gene: TRBD1; J gene: TRBJ1-2; V gene: TRBV5-1; clone size: few; CDR3 protein: CASSSTGDHNLGYTF; CDR3 DNA: TGCGCCAGCAGCTCGACAGGGGACCACAATCTTGGCTACACCTTC
D gene: TRBD1; J gene: TRBJ2-1; V gene: TRBV24-1; clone size: -; CDR3 protein: CATSGRTGDAQGEQFF; CDR3 DNA: TGTGCCACCAGTGGAAGGACAGGGGATGCCCAGGGTGAGCAGTTCTTC
D gene: TRBD1; J gene: TRBJ1-3; V gene: TRBV7-6; clone size: few; CDR3 protein: CASSLGTQGATGNTIYF; CDR3 DNA: TGTGCCAGCAGCTTAGGAACCCAGGGGGCGACTGGAAACACCATATATTTT
D gene: -; J gene: TRBJ2-7; V gene: TRBV20-1; clone size: -; CDR3 protein: CSASGASSYEQYF; CDR3 DNA: TGCAGTGCTTCCGGGGCCAGCTCCTACGAGCAGTACTTC
D gene: TRBD2; J gene: TRBJ2-5; V gene: TRBV2; clone size: -; CDR3 protein: CASIPNGVTSKETQYF; CDR3 DNA: TGTGCCAGCATTCCCAACGGTGTGACTAGCAAAGAGACCCAGTACTTC
D gene: -; J gene: TRBJ1-4; V gene: TRBV6-6; clone size: -; CDR3 protein: CASSYPTVDEKLFF; CDR3 DNA: TGTGCCAGCAGTTACCCTACAGTTGATGAAAAACTGTTTTTT
D gene: TRBD1; J gene: TRBJ2-3; V gene: TRBV2; clone size: -; CDR3 protein: CASNFRGQDTQYF; CDR3 DNA: TGTGCCAGCAACTTCAGGGGGCAAGATACGCAGTATTTT
D gene: -; J gene: TRBJ2-7; V gene: TRBV7-9; clone size: few; CDR3 protein: CASSFEVARSYEQYF; CDR3 DNA: TGTGCCAGCAGCTTTGAAGTCGCCAGATCCTACGAGCAGTACTTC
D gene: TRBD1; J gene: TRBJ1-4; V gene: TRBV12-3/TRBV12-4; clone size: -; CDR3 protein: CASSLGGQGERDEKLFF; CDR3 DNA: TGTGCCAGCAGTTTAGGGGGACAGGGGGAAAGGGATGAAAAACTGTTTTTT
D gene: -; J gene: TRBJ1-3; V gene: TRBV24-1; clone size: few; CDR3 protein: CATSGGAGTGNTIYF; CDR3 DNA: TGTGCCACCAGTGGGGGTGCAGGTACCGGAAACACCATATATTTT
D gene: TRBD2; J gene: TRBJ2-1; V gene: TRBV5-1; clone size: -; CDR3 protein: CASSPTSGPIHEQFF; CDR3 DNA: TGCGCCAGCAGCCCCACTAGCGGGCCCATCCATGAGCAGTTCTTC
D gene: -; J gene: TRBJ2-2; V gene: TRBV20-1; clone size: -; CDR3 protein: CSATPLGGFGELFF; CDR3 DNA: TGCAGTGCTACCCCTCTCGGGGGCTTCGGGGAGCTGTTTTTT
D gene: -; J gene: TRBJ2-1; V gene: TRBV10-1; clone size: many; CDR3 protein: CASSEGLMTGNEQFF; CDR3 DNA: TGCGCCAGCAGTGAGGGACTGATGACAGGCAATGAGCAGTTCTTC
D gene: -; J gene: TRBJ2-1; V gene: TRBV29-1; clone size: few; CDR3 protein: CSVVSPAVGEQFF; CDR3 DNA: TGCAGCGTTGTCTCCCCGGCCGTGGGTGAGCAGTTCTTC
D gene: -; J gene: TRBJ1-2; V gene: TRBV12-3/TRBV12-4; clone size: -; CDR3 protein: CASSLASLRGVGYTF; CDR3 DNA: TGTGCCAGCAGTTTAGCCTCCCTCCGGGGGGTGGGCTACACCTTC
D gene: TRBD1; J gene: TRBJ1-4; V gene: TRBV27; clone size: -; CDR3 protein: CASRAFPGQTNEKLFF; CDR3 DNA: TGTGCCAGCAGAGCTTTTCCGGGACAGACTAATGAAAAACTGTTTTTT
D gene: TRBD2; J gene: TRBJ2-3; V gene: TRBV7-9; clone size: -; CDR3 protein: CASSLGAGDSDTQYF; CDR3 DNA: TGTGCCAGCAGCTTAGGAGCGGGAGACTCAGATACGCAGTATTTT
D gene: -; J gene: TRBJ1-1; V gene: TRBV18; clone size: many; CDR3 protein: CASSPLNTEAFF; CDR3 DNA: TGTGCCAGCTCACCACTGAACACTGAAGCTTTCTTT
D gene: TRBD1; J gene: TRBJ1-1; V gene: TRBV5-1; clone size: few; CDR3 protein: CASSTAPGQGREAFF; CDR3 DNA: TGCGCCAGCAGCACGGCACCGGGACAGGGGAGGGAAGCTTTCTTT
D gene: -; J gene: TRBJ1-4; V gene: TRBV19; clone size: -; CDR3 protein: CASSSWGSVEKLFF; CDR3 DNA: TGTGCCAGTAGTTCGTGGGGGTCGGTTGAAAAACTGTTTTTT
D gene: TRBD2; J gene: TRBJ2-1; V gene: TRBV7-8; clone size: -; CDR3 protein: CASSPIIPVAGGPGSYNEQFF; CDR3 DNA: TGTGCCAGCAGCCCCATCATCCCGGTTGCGGGAGGGCCTGGTTCCTACAATGAGCAGTTCTTC
D gene: TRBD2; J gene: TRBJ2-3; V gene: TRBV12-3/TRBV12-4; clone size: few; CDR3 protein: CASRPKRGSTDTQYF; CDR3 DNA: TGTGCCAGCAGACCGAAGCGGGGGAGCACAGATACGCAGTATTTT
D gene: -; J gene: TRBJ2-1; V gene: TRBV5-1; clone size: -; CDR3 protein: CASSFGDRVAHNEQFF; CDR3 DNA: TGCGCCAGCAGCTTCGGGGATAGGGTGGCGCACAATGAGCAGTTCTTC
D gene: TRBD2; J gene: TRBJ2-1; V gene: TRBV7-8; clone size: few; CDR3 protein: CASSRGLAGGSFFYNEQFF; CDR3 DNA: TGTGCCAGCAGTAGGGGACTAGCGGGAGGGTCATTTTTCTACAATGAGCAGTTCTTC
D gene: -; J gene: TRBJ1-2; V gene: TRBV12-3/TRBV12-4; clone size: few; CDR3 protein: CASSPQGSPYGYTF; CDR3 DNA: TGTGCCAGCAGTCCTCAGGGGAGCCCCTATGGCTACACCTTC
D gene: -; J gene: TRBJ1-2; V gene: TRBV12-3/TRBV12-4; clone size: -; CDR3 protein: CASSLPGRDYGYTF; CDR3 DNA: TGTGCCAGCAGTTTACCAGGGAGAGACTATGGCTACACCTTC
D gene: -; J gene: TRBJ1-3; V gene: TRBV5-1; clone size: few; CDR3 protein: CASSLLGFSGNTVYF; CDR3 DNA: TGCGCCAGCAGCTTGTTGGGGTTCTCTGGAAACACCGTATATTTT
D gene: -; J gene: TRBJ1-1; V gene: TRBV6-4; clone size: -; CDR3 protein: CASSRDQGAEAFF; CDR3 DNA: TGTGCCAGCAGTCGGGACCAAGGAGCTGAAGCTTTCTTT
D gene: -; J gene: TRBJ1-2; V gene: TRBV28; clone size: few; CDR3 protein: CASRPGEAGYTF; CDR3 DNA: TGTGCCAGCAGGCCCGGAGAGGCTGGCTACACCTTC
D gene: TRBD1; J gene: TRBJ1-1; V gene: TRBV6-5; clone size: few; CDR3 protein: CASRTAGQGGTEAFF; CDR3 DNA: TGTGCCAGCAGGACGGCGGGACAGGGAGGTACTGAAGCTTTCTTT
D gene: TRBD2; J gene: TRBJ2-1; V gene: TRBV6-1; clone size: -; CDR3 protein: CASSTTSGRHNEQFF; CDR3 DNA: TGTGCCAGCAGTACTACTAGCGGGAGGCACAATGAGCAGTTCTTC
D gene: TRBD1; J gene: TRBJ2-7; V gene: TRBV7-9; clone size: -; CDR3 protein: CASSRGQKPYEQYF; CDR3 DNA: TGTGCCAGCAGCCGGGGACAGAAGCCCTACGAGCAGTACTTC
D gene: -; J gene: TRBJ2-1; V gene: TRBV7-7; clone size: -; CDR3 protein: CASSLNPSSNEQFF; CDR3 DNA: TGTGCCAGCAGCCTAAACCCGAGCTCGAATGAGCAGTTCTTC
D gene: -; J gene: TRBJ1-1; V gene: TRBV21-1; clone size: few; CDR3 protein: CASRTGGWDTEAFF; CDR3 DNA: TGTGCCAGCAGGACAGGGGGCTGGGACACTGAAGCTTTCTTT
D gene: -; J gene: TRBJ2-5; V gene: TRBV29-1; clone size: few; CDR3 protein: CSSLWQGETQYF; CDR3 DNA: TGCAGCTCGCTATGGCAGGGGGAGACCCAGTACTTC
D gene: TRBD1; J gene: TRBJ2-5; V gene: TRBV6-6; clone size: few; CDR3 protein: CASSSNSQGAQGETQYF; CDR3 DNA: TGTGCCAGCAGTTCAAACTCCCAGGGGGCGCAAGGGGAGACCCAGTACTTC